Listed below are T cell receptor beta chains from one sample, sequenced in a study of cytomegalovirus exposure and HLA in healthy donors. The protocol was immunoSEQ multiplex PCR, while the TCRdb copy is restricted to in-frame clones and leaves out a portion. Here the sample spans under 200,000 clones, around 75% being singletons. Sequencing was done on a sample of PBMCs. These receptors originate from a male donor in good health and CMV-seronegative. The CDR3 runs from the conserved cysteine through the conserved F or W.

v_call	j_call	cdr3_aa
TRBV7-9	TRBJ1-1	CASSSPGQTKKNTEAFF
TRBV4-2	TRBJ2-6	CASSLRPGQSSGANVLTF
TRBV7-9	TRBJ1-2	CSSSFQYSGSNYGYTF
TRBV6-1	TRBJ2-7	CASNRQGAGAYEQYF
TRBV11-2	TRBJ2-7	CASSPGGAYEQYF
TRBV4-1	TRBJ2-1	CASSAPGLDVHEQFF
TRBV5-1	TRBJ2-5	CASSFIPGETQYF
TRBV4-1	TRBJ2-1	CASSRGLAGVYNEQFF
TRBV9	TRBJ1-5	CASSPFDTGYSNQPQHF
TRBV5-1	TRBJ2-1	CASETGGTYNEQFF
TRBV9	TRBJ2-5	CASSAPSTQETQYF
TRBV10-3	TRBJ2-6	CAISDRGSGANVLTF
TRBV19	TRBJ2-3	CASSITSGGHRTDTQYF
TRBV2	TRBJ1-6	CASTKEYNSPLHF
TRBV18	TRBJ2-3	CASSPLLAGSSDTQYF
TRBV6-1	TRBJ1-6	CASRYEEGVNSPLHF
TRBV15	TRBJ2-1	CATSRSGTSGNEQFF
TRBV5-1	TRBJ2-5	CASSLAAGRDQYF
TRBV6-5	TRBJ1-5	CASSSGPQPQHF
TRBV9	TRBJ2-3	CASSLYSSSTDTQYF
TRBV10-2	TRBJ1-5	CASGSQGNQPQHF
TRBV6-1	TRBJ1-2	CASSEAGGSF
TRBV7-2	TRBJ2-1	CASSPPGKYEQFF
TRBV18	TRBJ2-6	CASSPLGETGANVLTF
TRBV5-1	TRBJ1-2	CASSSLQGATYGYTF
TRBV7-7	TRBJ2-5	CASSLDSGVAETQYF
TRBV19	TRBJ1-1	CASTPLGQMNTEAFF
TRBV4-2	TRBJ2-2	CASSQDSRGLTGELFF
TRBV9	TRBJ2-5	CASSVGERGGLQETQYF
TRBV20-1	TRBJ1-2	CSARARVGYTF
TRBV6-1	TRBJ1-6	CASSLTTGRQSPLHF
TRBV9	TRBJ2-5	CASSVGNGQLGETQYF